The text below deals with one T cell receptor beta chain. The antigen is unknown. PCR involved 60 Vbeta and 13 Jbeta primers. Assay: immunoSEQ multiplex PCR; the TCRdb copy retains only in-frame clones and omits some. The sample has approximately 100,000 clones; roughly three quarters are singletons. This sample was included in a study of cytomegalovirus exposure and HLA in healthy donors. Findings and caveats of the study: Later analysis associated a missense DCLRE1C variant with TCR beta V- and J-gene trimming. Further analysis, carried out later, found HLA-associated TCR beta chains more clonally expanded than equally common other chains.

The CDR3 spans 14 residues. V lost 8 bases and J lost 4, with 14 bases in between. CDR1 and CDR2 (germline): SNHLY, FYNNEI. The genes are TRBV2 and TRBJ1-4; TRBD1 is a possible D gene (6 bases). This receptor was obtained from a woman in her thirties or forties in good health and CMV-seropositive. The sequenced sample consisted of PBMCs. The CDR3 DNA is TGTGCCAGCCTCGGACAGCGCTATAATGAAAAACTGTTTTTT. It yields the protein CASLGQRYNEKLFF.